The 14 T cell receptor beta chains reported below all come from one sample, sequenced in a study of cytomegalovirus exposure and HLA in healthy donors. This PCR relied on a set of 60 Vbeta primers and 13 Jbeta primers. The method was immunoSEQ multiplex PCR; TCRdb's version includes in-frame clones alone and lacks a portion of them. The sample shows about 86,000 clones, roughly 85% of them seen only once. Sequenced material: PBMCs. The receptors derive from a female donor in good health and CMV-seronegative.

The chain uses TRBV5-1 and TRBJ2-7; 10 bases are a match to TRBD2. Germline CDR1 reads SGHRS; CDR2 reads YFSETQ. This CDR3 spans 15 amino acids. Germline trimming cut 3 bases from V and 0 bases from J; bases unmatched to any gene: 3. Written as DNA, the CDR3 is TGCGCCAGCAGCTCTCTAGCGGGGGTCTCCTACGAGCAGTACTTC. Its translation: CASSSLAGVSYEQYF.

This clone has a handful of counts. This sequence joins TRBV27 and TRBJ2-1; 10 nucleotides agree with TRBD2. Per germline, CDR1 MNHEY and CDR2 SMNVEV (reference sequence). Trimming removed 5 bases from V and 7 bases from J; junction bases left unmatched: 2. The CDR3 extends over 13 amino acids. CDR3: CASSVAGGNEQFF. The CDR3 nucleotides are TGTGCCAGCAGTGTAGCGGGAGGTAATGAGCAGTTCTTC.

Only a few counts were recorded for this clone. The chain joins TRBV6-6 to TRBJ1-1, with 7 bases fitting TRBD1. The CDR3 runs 15 residues. Trimming removed 6 bases from V and 4 bases from J; junction bases left unmatched: 11. Looked up from germline, CDR1 is MNHNY and CDR2 is SVGAGI (reference sequence). The DNA of the CDR3 is TGTGCCAGCAGCTGGGTCACAGGGGCAATCACTGAAGCTTTCTTT. Its translation: CASSWVTGAITEAFF.

The chain couples TRBV15 to TRBJ2-5; D gene ambiguous. Germline CDR1 LNHNV, CDR2 YYDKDF (reference sequence). The V end lost 0 bases, the J end lost 4 bases, and 6 bases lay between the germline ends. This CDR3 is 13 amino acids long. CDR3 nucleotide sequence: TGTGCCACCAGCAGAGATCGGAGAGAGACCCAGTACTTC. Its translation: CATSRDRRETQYF. Filled out from reference TRBV15 and TRBJ2-5, the complete variable domain reads DAMVIQNPRYQVTQFGKPVTLSCSQTLNHNVMYWYQQKSSQAPKLLFHYYDKDFNNEADTPDNFQSRRPNTSFCFLDIRSPGLGDTAMYLCATSRDRRETQYFGPGTRLLVL.

The J gene is TRBJ1-6, the V gene TRBV5-6, with D possibly being TRBD1 (5 bases). Germline values: CDR1 SGHDT, CDR2 YYEEEE. Trimming pared 0 bases from V and 5 bases from J, leaving 12 bases between. The length of the CDR3 is 16 residues. CDR3 coding DNA: TGTGCCAGCAGCTTGGTAGGGCAGGGAAATAATTCACCCCTCCACTTT. This encodes CASSLVGQGNNSPLHF.

This rearrangement joins TRBV6-5 to TRBJ1-1, with TRBD1 as a possible D gene (5 bases). The CDR3 extends over 15 amino acids. V was clipped by 0 bases and J by 4 bases, with 12 bases between them. CDR1 is MNHEY, CDR2 SVGAGI, per germline. The DNA of the CDR3 is TGTGCCAGCAGTTACTCGGGGGGGTCGGGCACTGAAGCTTTCTTT. Its protein is CASSYSGGSGTEAFF.

This clone was counted a single time. This rearrangement joins TRBV9 to TRBJ2-5, with 11 bases that match TRBD2. Germline V gene data show CDR1 as SGDLS and CDR2 as YYNGEE. The junction had 3 bases not matched to a gene; V was cut back by 4 bases and J by 1 base. The CDR3 is made up of 15 amino acids. The CDR3 DNA reads TGTGCCAGCAGCCTGGGGACTAGCGGCCAAGAGACCCAGTACTTC. Translating gives CASSLGTSGQETQYF.

The chain is built from TRBV5-1 and TRBJ1-1, with 8 bases that match TRBD1. From germline, CDR1 is SGHRS and CDR2 YFSETQ. The CDR3 loop spans 16 amino acids. V was pared by 4 bases and J by 1 base, with 9 bases of the junction left unmatched. CDR3 in amino acids: CASSVRQGRGNTEAFF. The CDR3 DNA reads TGCGCCAGCAGCGTCAGACAGGGGAGGGGGAACACTGAAGCTTTCTTT.

The chain has TRBV7-2 and TRBJ2-7, with D possibly being TRBD2 (5 bases). Germline CDR1 is SGHTA and CDR2 is FQGNSA. The V gene lost 4 bases and the J gene lost 4 bases, with 11 bases spanning the gap. The length of the CDR3 is 13 residues. The CDR3 is CASSYRAGYEQYF. Written as DNA, the CDR3 is TGTGCCAGCAGCTATCGGGCGGGTTACGAGCAGTACTTC.

V usage is TRBV9 and J usage is TRBJ2-1, with D uncertain. The CDR3 runs 12 residues. Germline CDR1 SGDLS, CDR2 YYNGEE. Trimming took off 0 bases at V and 10 bases at J, with 8 bases between the two ends. The CDR3, as DNA: TGTGCCAGCAGCGTAGAGACGCGGGAGCAGTTCTTC. Residues: CASSVETREQFF.

V usage is TRBV7-2 and J usage is TRBJ2-1; 12 nucleotides agree with TRBD2. The germline gives CDR1 SGHTA, CDR2 FQGNSA. The CDR3 consists of 16 residues. Unmatched junction bases numbered 9, after V lost 5 bases and J lost 7 bases. For the CDR3, the DNA is TGTGCCAGCAGCCTACGACGACTAGCGGGGGAAAATGAGCAGTTCTTC. It yields the protein CASSLRRLAGENEQFF. Looking up the rest from reference TRBV7-2 and TRBJ2-1 gives the full variable domain: GAGVSQSPSNKVTEKGKDVELRCDPISGHTALYWYRQSLGQGLEFLIYFQGNSAPDKSGLPSDRFSAERTGGSVSTLTIQRTQQEDSAVYLCASSLRRLAGENEQFFGPGTRLTVL.

The chain recombines TRBV5-1 with TRBJ2-3; TRBD2 agrees at 8 bases. V was pared by 5 bases and J by 0 bases, with 5 bases of the junction left unmatched. Germline CDR1 is SGHRS and CDR2 is YFSETQ. The CDR3 consists of 15 residues. The CDR3 DNA reads TGCGCCAGCAGGGAAGCGGGAGCTAGCACAGATACGCAGTATTTT. Its protein is CASREAGASTDTQYF.

This chain links TRBV15 with TRBJ1-1; D perhaps matches TRBD1 (6 bases). Trimming left V 1 base short and J 12 bases short, with 12 bases between. CDR1 LNHNV and CDR2 YYDKDF come from the germline V gene (reference sequence). The CDR3 length is 12 residues. In nucleotides, the CDR3 is TGTGCCACCAGCAGAGTACAGGGCGCGACTTTCTTT. Translation gives CATSRVQGATFF.

For this clone: A read error may produce the germline difference seen at one junction end. The chain couples TRBV4-1 to TRBJ1-2, with 7 positions matching TRBD1. The germline CDR1 and CDR2 sequences are MGHRA and YSYEKL. The CDR3 covers 17 residues. The CDR3 DNA reads as TGCGTCAGCAGCCAAGACCCGACAGGGAAAGCTAACTATGGCTACACCTTC. Protein product: CVSSQDPTGKANYGYTF.